This T cell receptor beta chain was identified during a study of graft-versus-host responses after intestinal transplantation. Trimming stripped 3 bases from V and 8 bases from J, with 17 bases between. The CDR3 has 15 residues. Looked up from germline, CDR1 is ENHRY and CDR2 is SYGVKD. The study plated some 200,000 CFSE-labeled responders with some 200,000 irradiated, violet-dye-labeled stimulators. Assay: immunoSEQ multiplex PCR; the TCRdb copy retains only in-frame clones and omits some. The sample comprises approximately 9,100 clones, approximately 33% of which are singletons, and about 3% rests with the top ten.

This material consisted of alloreactive CD8+ T cells from a mixed lymphocyte reaction culture, taken before transplantation. The subset here: CFSE-low proliferating T cells sorted from roughly six-day pre-transplant mixed lymphocyte reaction (GvH or HvG direction). This chain links TRBV10-3 with TRBJ2-1; D is possibly TRBD2 (5 bases). The clonotype originates from a human patient who was an organ donor for intestinal transplantation. The CDR3 spells CAISEKEEGPDEQFF. The CDR3 coding sequence is TGTGCCATCAGTGAAAAGGAGGAAGGGCCCGATGAGCAGTTCTTC.